This T cell receptor (beta chain) was sequenced during a study of human T cells and chemical hapten exposure. Whole-study context: Reading of the patch tests, which applied 0.01% DPC to the upper back, occurred at 6 days.

V was clipped by 7 bases and J by 7 bases; unmatched bases: 12. Per germline, CDR1 ENHRY and CDR2 SYGVKD. This CDR3 has 14 amino acids. Time point: pre-sensitization, week 0. The treatment: therapeutic diphenylcyclopropenone sensitization with weekly scalp DPC. The donor pool consisted of alopecia patients aged 18 to 70 years, considered suitable for DPC. The table lists this clonotype with a few counts. One entry per CDR3 protein results from TCRdb running MiXCR on the RACE reads. In the table there are some 98,000 distinct CDR3 sequences, about 10% of which are singletons. The chain employs TRBV10-3 and TRBJ1-1, with 7 bases lining up with TRBD1. The sequence was collected from a woman aged 55-69 years with alopecia areata. Some clones in this sample may be carry-over from other donors' samples. Sequenced material: whole blood, taken in connection with sensitization to the hapten diphenylcyclopropenone (DPC). CDR3: CAIKGLGGEGEAFF. The CDR3 DNA is TGTGCCATCAAAGGGTTAGGGGGCGAGGGTGAAGCTTTCTTT.